The 24 T cell receptor beta chains presented below share a single source sample, sequenced in a study of shared clonotypes between healthy human individuals. Sequencing was performed with immunoSEQ multiplex PCR; in TCRdb, only in-frame clones are kept and a portion is missing. The sample consists of about 480,000 clones, 75% to 80% of them appearing once. Sequenced material: PBMCs. These receptors were collected from a woman aged 40 to 50 in good health. Some clones in this sample may be carry-over from other donors' samples.

The chain uses TRBV6-5 and TRBJ2-1, with 10 bases identical to TRBD1. V lost 3 bases to trimming and J lost 5 bases; unmatched junction nucleotides: 4. There are 15 residues in the CDR3. Germline V gives CDR1 MNHEY, CDR2 SVGAGI. CDR3 sequence: CASSYLGTGDNEQFF. CDR3 nucleotides: TGTGCCAGCAGTTATCTTGGGACAGGGGACAATGAGCAGTTCTTC.

The rearrangement joins TRBV14 to TRBJ1-1; D ambiguous. The CDR3 loop spans 13 amino acids. V lost 0 bases and J lost 5, with 7 bases in between. Per the germline V gene, CDR1 is SGHDN and CDR2 is FVKESK. CDR3 amino acids: CASSQDRGTEAFF. As DNA, the CDR3 is TGTGCCAGCAGCCAAGATAGAGGAACTGAAGCTTTCTTT. The full variable domain, in which reference TRBV14 and TRBJ1-1 provide the parts outside the CDR3, is EAGVTQFPSHSVIEKGQTVTLRCDPISGHDNLYWYRRVMGKEIKFLLHFVKESKQDESGMPNNRFLAERTGGTYSTLKVQPAELEDSGVYFCASSQDRGTEAFFGQGTRLTVV.

The J gene is TRBJ2-3, the V gene TRBV5-4; 10 bases align to TRBD1. Trimming removed 5 bases from V and 4 bases from J; junction bases left unmatched: 4. The germline gives CDR1 SGHNT, CDR2 YYREEE (reference sequence). The CDR3 runs 14 residues. CDR3 region: CASRHGTGADTQYF. The CDR3 DNA is TGTGCCAGCAGACACGGGACAGGGGCAGATACGCAGTATTTT.

This clone was counted between two and nine times. This chain's CDR3 is CASSLVPALLGRSYEQYF. CDR3 in DNA: TGTGCCAGCAGCTTAGTTCCAGCCTTACTCGGGAGGAGCTACGAGCAGTACTTC. The V and J genes are TRBV7-6 and TRBJ2-7; 7 nucleotides align to TRBD2. The trim removed 1 base at V and 3 bases at J, leaving 15 bases unmatched. This CDR3 region has 18 residues. Germline assignment: CDR1 SGHVS and CDR2 FNYEAQ. The full variable domain, rest sourced from reference TRBV7-6 and TRBJ2-7, is GAGVSQSPRYKVTKRGQDVALRCDPISGHVSLYWYRQALGQGPEFLTYFNYEAQQDKSGLPNDRFSAERPEGSISTLTIQRTEQRDSAMYRCASSLVPALLGRSYEQYFGPGTRLTVT.

This chain uses TRBV2 with TRBJ2-3, with D perhaps TRBD2 (5 bases). Trimming stripped 4 bases from V and 3 bases from J, with 8 bases between. Germline CDR1 and CDR2: SNHLY and FYNNEI. The CDR3 is made up of 13 amino acids. The DNA for the CDR3 is TGTGCCAGCAGTGTGGACTCAACAGATACGCAGTATTTT. Encoded protein: CASSVDSTDTQYF.

V and J are TRBV7-2 and TRBJ2-5; D unresolved. The germline V gene encodes CDR1 SGHTA and CDR2 FQGNSA. The CDR3 totals 15 residues. V was trimmed by 0 bases and J by 1 base, leaving 9 bases between them. CDR3 in amino acids: CASSLAVSSQETQYF. In nucleotides, the CDR3 is TGTGCCAGCAGCTTAGCGGTGTCTAGCCAAGAGACCCAGTACTTC. The full variable domain, rest sourced from reference TRBV7-2 and TRBJ2-5, is GAGVSQSPSNKVTEKGKDVELRCDPISGHTALYWYRQSLGQGLEFLIYFQGNSAPDKSGLPSDRFSAERTGGSVSTLTIQRTQQEDSAVYLCASSLAVSSQETQYFGPGTRLLVL.

The sample holds one count of this clone. V and J are TRBV30 and TRBJ2-2; D remains ambiguous. The CDR3 runs 15 residues. CDR1 and CDR2 (germline): GTSNPN, SVGIG (reference sequence). Trimming stripped 0 bases from V and 4 bases from J, with 12 bases between. CDR3 in DNA: TGTGCCTGGAGTGTACTCTCCACGGGCACCGGGGAGCTGTTTTTT. Protein product: CAWSVLSTGTGELFF.

This clone has only one observation. This chain joins TRBV6-5 and TRBJ2-4, with 14 bases fitting TRBD2. Per germline, CDR1 MNHEY and CDR2 SVGAGI. This CDR3 is built from 15 residues. The ends lost 6 bases at V and 6 bases at J; junction bases unmatched: 4. Written as DNA, the CDR3 is TGTGCCAGCAGAACGACTAGCGGGAGGGGAAACATTCAGTACTTC. It codes for CASRTTSGRGNIQYF.

This clone was picked up a small number of times. This chain links TRBV28 with TRBJ1-5, with 8 positions matching TRBD1. Germline V lookup: CDR1 MDHEN, CDR2 SYDVKM. The CDR3 is 16 amino acids. J lost 6 bases, V lost 5 bases, and 12 bases had no gene match. CDR3 in DNA: TGTGCCAGCAGTCCACGGACAGGGAGGCATGGTCAGCCCCAGCATTTT. Its translation is CASSPRTGRHGQPQHF.

Worth noting for this clone: Other DNA variants within this sample encode the same CDR3. The CDR3 loop is CASSGGLAGTYEQYF. In DNA, the CDR3 is TGTGCCAGCAGCGGTGGACTAGCGGGAACCTACGAGCAGTACTTC. The chain combines TRBV9 with TRBJ2-7; 12 nucleotides align to TRBD2. Germline CDR1 SGDLS, CDR2 YYNGEE. V was clipped by 3 bases and J by 2 bases; unmatched bases: 3. The CDR3 runs to 15 residues.

This rearrangement joins TRBV29-1 to TRBJ1-4; TRBD1 might be the D (5 bases). CDR1 is SQVTM and CDR2 is ANQGSEA in the germline V gene. Trimming left V 7 bases short and J 3 bases short, with 18 bases between. The CDR3 extends over 15 amino acids. The DNA for the CDR3 is TGCAGCGCTAACAGTGAAGGGGTGGCTAATGAAAAACTGTTTTTT. It translates to CSANSEGVANEKLFF. The full variable domain, its missing parts supplied by reference TRBV29-1 and TRBJ1-4, is SAVISQKPSRDICQRGTSLTIQCQVDSQVTMMFWYRQQPGQSLTLIATANQGSEATYESGFVIDKFPISRPNLTFSTLTVSNMSPEDSSIYLCSANSEGVANEKLFFGSGTQLSVL.

The genes are TRBV7-2 and TRBJ2-5, with D unclear. Trimming removed 1 base from V and 10 bases from J, with 10 bases in between. Germline CDR1 reads SGHTA; CDR2 reads FQGNSA. The CDR3 totals 12 residues. The CDR3: CASSLEGLSQYF. CDR3 nucleotide sequence: TGTGCCAGCAGCTTAGAAGGCTTGAGCCAGTACTTC.

V usage is TRBV5-1 and J usage is TRBJ2-1; 8 bases align to TRBD2. Unmatched junction bases numbered 10, after V lost 4 bases and J lost 4 bases. The germline V gene has CDR1 SGHRS and CDR2 YFSETQ. The CDR3 consists of 16 residues. The CDR3 loop reads CASSPGSGMDYNEQFF. The CDR3 nucleotides are TGCGCCAGCAGCCCCGGTAGCGGGATGGATTACAATGAGCAGTTCTTC.

The chain is built from TRBV11-2 and TRBJ2-5; no firm D call. The CDR3 has 12 amino acids. V lost 4 bases to trimming and J lost 9 bases, with 12 bases between them. Germline assignment: CDR1 SGHAT and CDR2 FQNNGV. CDR3 nucleotide sequence: TGTGCCAGCAGCTCCACTACCGTCCCCCAGTACTTC. This codes for CASSSTTVPQYF.

The chain recombines TRBV5-1 with TRBJ2-1, with TRBD2 matching over 7 bases. Germline assignment: CDR1 SGHRS and CDR2 YFSETQ. The CDR3 consists of 15 residues. V was pared by 3 bases and J by 7 bases, with 10 bases of the junction left unmatched. The CDR3 reads CASSSFSGEGNEQFF. The CDR3 DNA reads TGCGCCAGCAGCTCCTTTAGTGGGGAGGGTAATGAGCAGTTCTTC.

The chain recombines TRBV7-9 with TRBJ1-5; a weak D match, TRBD1 (5 bases). In germline, CDR1 is SEHNR, CDR2 FQNEAQ (reference sequence). Trimming cost V 1 base and J 4 bases, with 14 bases left between them. This CDR3 is 16 amino acids long. The CDR3 spells CASSLGGGLLNQPQHF. For the CDR3, the DNA is TGTGCCAGCAGCTTAGGGGGCGGGTTACTAAATCAGCCCCAGCATTTT.

The V gene is TRBV2, the J gene TRBJ2-7; 9 nucleotides agree with TRBD2. Germline loops: CDR1 SNHLY, CDR2 FYNNEI. The CDR3 contains 16 residues. Germline trimming cut 6 bases from V and 2 bases from J; bases unmatched to any gene: 11. CDR3 sequence reads: CASSRAGGRETYEQYF. CDR3 DNA: TGTGCCAGCAGCCGGGCGGGGGGGCGCGAAACCTACGAGCAGTACTTC.

The chain links TRBV6-5 to TRBJ2-7; 9 bases line up with TRBD1. V was pared by 6 bases and J by 5 bases, with 11 bases of the junction left unmatched. The germline CDR1 and CDR2 sequences are MNHEY and SVGAGI. This CDR3 is 15 amino acids long. For the CDR3, the DNA is TGTGCCAGCAGCCGCGCACCGGGACAGGGTAACGAGCAGTACTTC. Its translation: CASSRAPGQGNEQYF.

This clone has only a few counts. This chain connects TRBV27 to TRBJ1-1; unclear D gene. V was shortened by 7 bases and J by 4 bases, with 13 bases between the two germline ends. This CDR3 is built from 13 residues. Germline V gene data show CDR1 as MNHEY and CDR2 as SMNVEV (reference sequence). CDR3 sequence: CASIPGWGTEAFF. The CDR3 DNA follows: TGTGCCAGCATTCCGGGATGGGGCACTGAAGCTTTCTTT.

The chain is built from TRBV18 and TRBJ2-7; D is unresolved. Germline assignment: CDR1 KGHSH and CDR2 LQKENI. The length of the CDR3 is 13 residues. V was shortened by 3 bases and J by 0 bases, with 6 bases between the two germline ends. DNA of the CDR3: TGTGCCAGCTCACCCGCGGCCTCCTACGAGCAGTACTTC. Translation gives CASSPAASYEQYF.

This chain connects TRBV6-1 to TRBJ2-6; 11 positions match TRBD2. The germline CDR1 and CDR2 sequences are MNHNS and SASEGT. This CDR3 has 20 residues. Trimming at V came to 4 bases and at J to 2 bases, leaving 13 bases not matched to a gene. This CDR3 reads CASSAVFFSSGRTGANVLTF. CDR3 nucleotide sequence: TGTGCCAGCAGTGCTGTCTTTTTTTCTAGCGGGAGGACTGGGGCCAACGTCCTGACTTTC.

V gene TRBV5-5 combines with J gene TRBJ2-7, with TRBD1 matching over 7 bases. The CDR3 is 12 amino acids. Per germline, CDR1 SGHKS and CDR2 YYEKEE (reference sequence). V shed 4 bases and J 4 bases; nucleotides not matched to a gene: 2. The CDR3 nucleotides read TGTGCCAGCAGCCGACAGGGATACGAGCAGTACTTC. Translated: CASSRQGYEQYF.

The chain has TRBV29-1 and TRBJ2-3, with a weak D call TRBD1 (6 bases). Germline assignment: CDR1 SQVTM and CDR2 ANQGSEA. This CDR3 region has 14 residues. V gave up 3 bases and J gave up 8 bases, with 18 bases separating them. CDR3 in amino acids: CSVDEAGARGTQYF. CDR3 in DNA: TGCAGCGTTGACGAGGCAGGGGCTAGAGGTACGCAGTATTTT.

This clone occurred once. The V call is TRBV28, the J call TRBJ2-3, with no clear D. Trimming took 3 bases from V and 5 from J, leaving 3 bases between them. The CDR3 spans 11 residues. CDR1 and CDR2 from the germline V gene are MDHEN and SYDVKM. CDR3 sequence reads: CASSFQDTQYF. The CDR3 DNA reads as TGTGCCAGCAGTTTCCAAGATACGCAGTATTTT.